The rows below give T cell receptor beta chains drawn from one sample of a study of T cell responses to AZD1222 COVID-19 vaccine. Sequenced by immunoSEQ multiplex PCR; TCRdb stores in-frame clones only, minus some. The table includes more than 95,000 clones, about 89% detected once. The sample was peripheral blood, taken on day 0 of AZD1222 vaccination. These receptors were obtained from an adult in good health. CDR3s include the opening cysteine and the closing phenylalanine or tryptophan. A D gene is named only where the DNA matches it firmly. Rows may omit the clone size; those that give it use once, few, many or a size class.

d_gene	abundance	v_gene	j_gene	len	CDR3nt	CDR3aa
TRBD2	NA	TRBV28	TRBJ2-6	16	TGTGCCACCTACAGCGGGAGCGTTTCTGGGGCCAACGTCCTGACTTTC	CATYSGSVSGANVLTF
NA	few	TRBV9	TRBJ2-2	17	TGTGCCAGCAGCGTAGCTCCCATCCCCACTAACACCGGGGAGCTGTTTTTT	CASSVAPIPTNTGELFF
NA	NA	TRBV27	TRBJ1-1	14	TGTGCCAGCAGTTCCCTTGTGGGGGGTCTTCTTGCTTTCTTT	CASSSLVGGLLAFF
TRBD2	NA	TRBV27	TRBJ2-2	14	TGTGCCAGCAGTTCGGGACTAGCCGCCGGGGAGCTGTTTTTT	CASSSGLAAGELFF
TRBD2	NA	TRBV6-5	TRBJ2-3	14	TGTGCCAGCAGTAGCGGGGGGGCCATGAATACGCAGTATTTT	CASSSGGAMNTQYF
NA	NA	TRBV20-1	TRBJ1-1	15	TGCAGTGCTAGTTCGTGGCAAAGATGGAACACTGAAGCTTTCTTT	CSASSWQRWNTEAFF
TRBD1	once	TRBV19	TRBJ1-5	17	TGTGCCAGTAGTATGGGGCCAGACAGGGTTGATGATCAGCCCCAGCATTTT	CASSMGPDRVDDQPQHF
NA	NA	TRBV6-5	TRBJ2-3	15	TGTGCCAGCAGTTACTACGGCCCAAGAGTGGATACGCAGTATTTT	CASSYYGPRVDTQYF
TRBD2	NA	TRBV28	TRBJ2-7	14	TGTGCCAGCAGTCCTCAACTGACTAGCCACGAGCAGTACTTC	CASSPQLTSHEQYF
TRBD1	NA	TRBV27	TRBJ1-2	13	TGTGCCAGCAGTCCCAGACAGGGGCATGGCTACACCTTC	CASSPRQGHGYTF
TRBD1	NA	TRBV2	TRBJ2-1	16	TGTGCCAGCCGACTGACCGGGACAGGGGCATACAATGAGCAGTTCTTC	CASRLTGTGAYNEQFF
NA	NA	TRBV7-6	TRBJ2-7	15	TGTGCCAGCAGCTCCAGGGGGGATTTGACCTACGAGCAGTACTTC	CASSSRGDLTYEQYF
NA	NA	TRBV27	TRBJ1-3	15	TGTGCCAGCAGTTTACGTCCCCAGGCTGGAAACACCATATATTTT	CASSLRPQAGNTIYF
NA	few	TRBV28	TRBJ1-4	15	TGTGCCAGCAGCGATCCGGGACAAACTAATGAAAAACTGTTTTTT	CASSDPGQTNEKLFF
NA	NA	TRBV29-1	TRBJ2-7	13	TGCAGCGTTAAAGGCAGGGCCACCTACGAGCAGTACTTC	CSVKGRATYEQYF
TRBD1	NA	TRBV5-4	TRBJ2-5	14	TGTGCCAGCAGCTTGCGGACAGGGCAAGAGACCCAGTACTTC	CASSLRTGQETQYF
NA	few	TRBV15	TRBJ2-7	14	TGTGCCACCAGCAGAACGGGACTTATCTACGAGCAGTACTTC	CATSRTGLIYEQYF
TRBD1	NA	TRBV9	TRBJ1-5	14	TGTGCCAGCAGCGTAGGACAGGGGTCTCAGCCCCAGCATTTT	CASSVGQGSQPQHF
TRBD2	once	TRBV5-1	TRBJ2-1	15	TGCGCCAGCAGCTCAGGGACTAGCGGGGGGCATGAGCAGTTCTTC	CASSSGTSGGHEQFF
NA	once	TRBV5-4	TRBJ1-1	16	TGTGCCAGCAGCTTGGGCCCAGGTACCATGAACACTGAAGCTTTCTTT	CASSLGPGTMNTEAFF
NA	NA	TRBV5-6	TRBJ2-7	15	TGTGCCAGCTCCCTGGCGGGCAGGGGCTCCTACGAGCAGTACTTC	CASSLAGRGSYEQYF
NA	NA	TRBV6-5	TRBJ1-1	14	TGTGCCAGCAGTCTCGGTTCCCACAGCGGAAAAGCTTTCTTT	CASSLGSHSGKAFF
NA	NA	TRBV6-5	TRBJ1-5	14	TGTGCCAGCAGTCGCCGACAGGCCAATCAGCCCCAGCATTTT	CASSRRQANQPQHF
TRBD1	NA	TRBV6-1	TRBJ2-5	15	TGTGCCAGCAGTGAAGGGGACAGGGTACAGGAGACCCAGTACTTC	CASSEGDRVQETQYF
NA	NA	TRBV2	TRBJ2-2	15	TGTGCCAGCAGCCCCGCAGGCCGGAACACCGGGGAGCTGTTTTTT	CASSPAGRNTGELFF
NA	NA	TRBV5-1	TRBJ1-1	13	TGCGCCAGCAGCTTGGAGGCGAACACTGAAGCTTTCTTT	CASSLEANTEAFF
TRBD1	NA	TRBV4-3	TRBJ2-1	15	TGCGCCAGCAGCCCAGGGACAGGGGGTTACAATGAGCAGTTCTTC	CASSPGTGGYNEQFF
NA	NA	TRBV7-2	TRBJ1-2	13	TGTGCCAGCAGCTTAGGCGCCTTGGATGGCTACACCTTC	CASSLGALDGYTF
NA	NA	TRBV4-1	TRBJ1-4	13	TGCGCCAGCAGCCTTATCCGGGGTGAAAAACTGTTTTTT	CASSLIRGEKLFF
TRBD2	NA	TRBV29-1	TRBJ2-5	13	TGCAGCGTTGTTTTGACTAGCGTAGAGACCCAGTACTTC	CSVVLTSVETQYF
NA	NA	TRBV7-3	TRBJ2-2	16	TGTGCCAGCAGCTTAATTGGGGGGCCGAACACCGGGGAGCTGTTTTTT	CASSLIGGPNTGELFF
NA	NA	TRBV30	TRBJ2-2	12	TGTGCCTGGAGTGTCTACACCGGGGAGCTGTTTTTT	CAWSVYTGELFF
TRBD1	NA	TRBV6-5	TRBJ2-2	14	TGTGCCAGCACTAGGACAGGGATCACCGGGGAGCTGTTTTTT	CASTRTGITGELFF
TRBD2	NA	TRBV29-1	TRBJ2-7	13	TGCAGTGCTCGGAGCGGGAGCGCCTACGAGCAGTACTTC	CSARSGSAYEQYF
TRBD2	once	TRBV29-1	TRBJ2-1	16	TGCAGCGGCGCAATATCGGCTAGCGGGAGAGGAAATGAGCAGTTCTTC	CSGAISASGRGNEQFF